This TCR beta chain was sequenced in a study of T-cell reconstitution after alpha-beta-depleted transplantation in children. Unique molecular identifiers were incorporated during preparation of the TCRbeta library. Via MiXCR, TCRdb re-called the PCR reads, giving one row per CDR3 protein. Among around 420,000 distinct CDR3 sequences listed, about 16% were seen once. With V trimmed by 6 bases and J by 4 bases, 19 bases remained unmatched. Germline V gene sequence: CDR1 SEHNR, CDR2 FQNEAQ (reference sequence). The CDR3 contains 18 residues. This chain links TRBV7-9 with TRBJ2-5; 8 nucleotides align to TRBD2. The starting material was PBMCs, mostly from graft donor cells, obtained 360 days after TCRalphabeta/CD19-depleted stem cell transplant. The receptor comes from a boy younger than two who had a stem cell transplant for Wiskott-Aldrich syndrome, so the T cells may come from the graft donor. CDR3 protein: CASSLSPRRTSRRETQYF. The CDR3 nucleotides are TGTGCCAGCAGTCTATCCCCCCGGCGGACTAGCAGAAGAGAGACCCAGTACTTC.